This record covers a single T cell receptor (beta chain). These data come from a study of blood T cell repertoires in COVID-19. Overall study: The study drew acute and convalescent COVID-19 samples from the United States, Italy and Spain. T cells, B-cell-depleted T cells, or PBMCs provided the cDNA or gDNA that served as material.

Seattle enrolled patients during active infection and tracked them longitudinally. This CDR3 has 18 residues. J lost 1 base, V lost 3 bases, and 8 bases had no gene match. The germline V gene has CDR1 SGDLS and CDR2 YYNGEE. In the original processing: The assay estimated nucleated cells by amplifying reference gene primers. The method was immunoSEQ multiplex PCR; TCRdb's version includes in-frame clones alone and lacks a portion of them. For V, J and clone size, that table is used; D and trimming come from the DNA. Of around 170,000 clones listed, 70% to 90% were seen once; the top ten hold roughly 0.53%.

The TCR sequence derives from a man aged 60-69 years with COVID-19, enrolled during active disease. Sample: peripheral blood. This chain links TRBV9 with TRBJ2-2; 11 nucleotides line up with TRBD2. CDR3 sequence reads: CASSALSGRAGNTGELFF. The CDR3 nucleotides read TGTGCCAGCAGCGCCCTTAGCGGGAGGGCCGGGAACACCGGGGAGCTGTTTTTT.